Detailed here is one TCR beta chain. Per the study methods: Nucleated cell number was recorded as an estimate derived from reference gene primer amplification. Measured with immunoSEQ multiplex PCR; TCRdb has only the in-frame clones, and not every one. Clonal size and the V and J genes are those of that table, whereas D and trimming came from the DNA. This sample has 300,000 to 400,000 clones; 88% occur once, and the top ten carry 6% to 8%. V was pared by 2 bases and J by 4 bases, with 12 bases between. Germline V CDR1 and CDR2: GTSNPN, SVGIG (reference sequence). There are 14 residues in the CDR3. These data originate in a study of blood T cell repertoires in COVID-19. Study information: T cells, B-cell-depleted T cells, or PBMCs provided the cDNA or gDNA that served as material.

The sequence was obtained from a woman in her seventies with COVID-19, enrolled during active disease. The specimen sequenced was peripheral blood. V and J are TRBV30 and TRBJ1-3; D might be TRBD1 (6 bases). CDR3: CAWSSNDRGNTIYF. CDR3 nucleotide sequence: TGTGCCTGGAGTTCCAACGACAGGGGAAACACCATATATTTT. Full variable domain (missing parts from reference TRBV30 and TRBJ1-3): SQTIHQWPATLVQPVGSPLSLECTVEGTSNPNLYWYRQAAGRGLQLLFYSVGIGQISSEVPQNLSASRPQDRQFILSSKKLLLSDSGFYLCAWSSNDRGNTIYFGEGSWLTVV.